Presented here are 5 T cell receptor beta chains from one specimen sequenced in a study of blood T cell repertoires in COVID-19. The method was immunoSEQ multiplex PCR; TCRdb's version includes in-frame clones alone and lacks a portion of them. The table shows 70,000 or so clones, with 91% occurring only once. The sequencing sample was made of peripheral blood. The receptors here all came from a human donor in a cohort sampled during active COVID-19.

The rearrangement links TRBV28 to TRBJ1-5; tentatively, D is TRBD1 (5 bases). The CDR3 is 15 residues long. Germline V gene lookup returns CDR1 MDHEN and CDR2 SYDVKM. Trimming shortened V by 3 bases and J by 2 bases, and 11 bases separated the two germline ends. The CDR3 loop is CASSFRGVGNQPQHF. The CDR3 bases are TGTGCCAGCAGTTTTCGGGGGGTGGGCAATCAGCCCCAGCATTTT.

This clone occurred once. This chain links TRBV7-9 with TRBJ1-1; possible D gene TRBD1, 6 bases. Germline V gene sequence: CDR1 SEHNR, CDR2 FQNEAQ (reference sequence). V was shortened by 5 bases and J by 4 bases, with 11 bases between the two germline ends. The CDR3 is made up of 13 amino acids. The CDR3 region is CASSGVGGTEAFF. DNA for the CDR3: TGTGCCAGCAGCGGGGTAGGGGGCACTGAAGCTTTCTTT.

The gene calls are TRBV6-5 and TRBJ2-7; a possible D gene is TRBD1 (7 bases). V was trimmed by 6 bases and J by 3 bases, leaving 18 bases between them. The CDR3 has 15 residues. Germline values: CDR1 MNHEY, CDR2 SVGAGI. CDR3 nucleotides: TGTGCCAGCAGCGAGAGGGGGGACAGTTACTACGAGCAGTACTTC. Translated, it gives CASSERGDSYYEQYF.

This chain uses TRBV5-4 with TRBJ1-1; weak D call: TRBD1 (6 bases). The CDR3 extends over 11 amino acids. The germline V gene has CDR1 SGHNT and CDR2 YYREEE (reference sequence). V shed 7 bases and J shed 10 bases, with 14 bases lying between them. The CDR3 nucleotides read TGTGCCAGCTCCGCCTGGGGGCGAGCTTTCTTT. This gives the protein CASSAWGRAFF.

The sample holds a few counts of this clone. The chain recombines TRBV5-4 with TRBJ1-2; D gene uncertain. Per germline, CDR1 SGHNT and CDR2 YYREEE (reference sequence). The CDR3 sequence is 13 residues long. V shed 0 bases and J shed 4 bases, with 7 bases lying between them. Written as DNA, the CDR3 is TGTGCCAGCAGCTTGGACAGCCTCTATGGCTACACCTTC. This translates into CASSLDSLYGYTF.